The clone carrying this T cell receptor (beta chain) was counted between two and nine times. The antigen remains undetermined. For TCRbeta, the library was prepared with unique molecular identifiers. TCRdb itself ran the PCR reads through MiXCR, one entry per CDR3 protein. This table holds some 600,000 distinct CDR3 sequences, about an eighth found once. V gave up 0 bases and J gave up 4 bases, with 16 bases separating them. Germline V gives CDR1 DFQATT, CDR2 SNEGSKA (reference sequence). The CDR3 consists of 16 residues. The record originates from a study of T-cell reconstitution after alpha-beta-depleted transplantation in children. Findings and caveats of the study: Some patients showed high day-60 TCRbeta diversity, which derived from surviving recipient T cells and thymic progenitors. About two months after transplant, alpha-beta T cells reportedly came from several hundred expanded graft clones. Once a year had passed after transplant, T-cell counts and diversity came mostly from newly produced T cells.

The receptor's source is a male patient between 10 and 17 years old who had a stem cell transplant for acute myeloid leukemia, so the T cells may come from the graft donor. The rearrangement joins TRBV20-1 to TRBJ2-1, with D unresolved. This specimen consisted of PBMCs, mostly from graft donor cells, obtained 360 days after TCRalphabeta/CD19-depleted stem cell transplant. CDR3 DNA: TGCAGTGCTAGAGATCTTGACGGCCCCATTTACAATGAGCAGTTCTTC. Amino acid sequence: CSARDLDGPIYNEQFF.